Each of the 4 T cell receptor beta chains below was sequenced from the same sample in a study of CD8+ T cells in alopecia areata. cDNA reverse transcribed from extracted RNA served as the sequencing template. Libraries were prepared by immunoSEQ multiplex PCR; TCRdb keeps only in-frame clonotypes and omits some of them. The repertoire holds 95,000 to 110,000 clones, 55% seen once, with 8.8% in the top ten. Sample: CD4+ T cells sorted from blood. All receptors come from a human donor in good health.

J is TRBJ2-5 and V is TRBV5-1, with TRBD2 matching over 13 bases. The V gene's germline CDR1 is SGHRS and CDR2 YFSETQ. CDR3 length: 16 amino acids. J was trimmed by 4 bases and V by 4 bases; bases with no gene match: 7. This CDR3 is CASSIRLAGGPETQYF. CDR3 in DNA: TGCGCCAGCAGCATCAGACTAGCGGGGGGCCCAGAGACCCAGTACTTC.

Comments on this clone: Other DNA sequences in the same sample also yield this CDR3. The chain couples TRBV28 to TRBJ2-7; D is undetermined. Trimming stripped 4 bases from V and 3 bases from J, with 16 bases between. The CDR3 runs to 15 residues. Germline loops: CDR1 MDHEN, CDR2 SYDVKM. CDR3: CASSSRWAIYYEQYF. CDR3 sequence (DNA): TGTGCCAGCAGTTCCCGTTGGGCCATCTACTACGAGCAGTACTTC.

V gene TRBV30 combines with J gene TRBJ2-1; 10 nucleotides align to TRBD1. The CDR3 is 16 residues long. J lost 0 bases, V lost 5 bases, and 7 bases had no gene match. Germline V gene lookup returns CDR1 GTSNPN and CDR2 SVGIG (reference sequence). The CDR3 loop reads CAWGKGQGHSYNEQFF. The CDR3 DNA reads TGTGCCTGGGGGAAGGGACAGGGGCACTCCTACAATGAGCAGTTCTTC.

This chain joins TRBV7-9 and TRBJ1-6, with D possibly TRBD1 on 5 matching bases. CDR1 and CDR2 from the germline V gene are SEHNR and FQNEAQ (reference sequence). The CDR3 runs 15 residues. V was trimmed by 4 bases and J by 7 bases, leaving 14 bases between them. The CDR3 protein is CASSSPQGRNSPLHF. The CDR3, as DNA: TGTGCCAGCAGCTCACCCCAGGGCAGGAATTCACCCCTCCACTTT.